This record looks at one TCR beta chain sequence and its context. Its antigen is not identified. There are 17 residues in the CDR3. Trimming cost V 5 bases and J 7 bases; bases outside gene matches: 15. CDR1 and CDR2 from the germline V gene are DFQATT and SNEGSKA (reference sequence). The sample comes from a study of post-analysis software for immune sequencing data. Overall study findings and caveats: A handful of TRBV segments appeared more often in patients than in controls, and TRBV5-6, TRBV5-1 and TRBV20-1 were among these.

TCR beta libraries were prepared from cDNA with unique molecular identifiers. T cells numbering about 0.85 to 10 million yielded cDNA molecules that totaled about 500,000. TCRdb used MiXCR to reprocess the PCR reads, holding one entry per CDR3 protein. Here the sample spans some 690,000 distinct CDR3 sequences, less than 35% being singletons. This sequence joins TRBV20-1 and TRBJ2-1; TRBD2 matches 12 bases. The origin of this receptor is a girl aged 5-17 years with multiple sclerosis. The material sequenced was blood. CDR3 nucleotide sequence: TGCAGTGCTTCACCGCACCCCGGACTAGCGGGATTTAATGAGCAGTTCTTC. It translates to CSASPHPGLAGFNEQFF.